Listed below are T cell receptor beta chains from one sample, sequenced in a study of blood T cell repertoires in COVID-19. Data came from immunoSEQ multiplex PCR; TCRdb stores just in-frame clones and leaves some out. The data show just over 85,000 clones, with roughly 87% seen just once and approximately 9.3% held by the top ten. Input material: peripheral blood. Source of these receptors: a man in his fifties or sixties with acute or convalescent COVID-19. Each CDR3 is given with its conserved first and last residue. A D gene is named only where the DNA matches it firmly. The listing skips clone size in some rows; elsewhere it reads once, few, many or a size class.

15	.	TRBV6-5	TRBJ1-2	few	CASIPSRGGIYGYTF	TGTGCCAGCATCCCCAGTCGGGGTGGGATCTATGGCTACACCTTC
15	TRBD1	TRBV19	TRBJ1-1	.	CAINSGTGKVAEAFF	TGTGCCATCAATTCCGGGACAGGGAAAGTGGCTGAAGCTTTCTTT
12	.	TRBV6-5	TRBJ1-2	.	CASLGADRGYTF	TGTGCCAGCCTGGGGGCGGACAGAGGCTACACCTTC
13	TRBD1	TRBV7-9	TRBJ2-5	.	CASSSRQGSTQYF	TGTGCCAGCAGCTCTCGACAGGGTTCGACCCAGTACTTC
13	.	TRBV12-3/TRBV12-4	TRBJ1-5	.	CASSARVNQPQHF	TGTGCCAGCAGTGCGAGGGTGAATCAGCCCCAGCATTTT
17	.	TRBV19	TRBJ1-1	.	CASSTKVSGVKNTEAFF	TGTGCCAGTAGTACTAAGGTCTCAGGGGTCAAGAACACTGAAGCTTTCTTT
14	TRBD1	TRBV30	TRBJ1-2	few	CAWSRAGTGGRNTF	TGTGCCTGGAGTCGAGCAGGGACAGGGGGCCGCAACACCTTC
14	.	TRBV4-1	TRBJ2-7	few	CASSQGTVSYEQYF	TGCGCCAGCAGCCAAGGGACAGTCTCCTACGAGCAGTACTTC
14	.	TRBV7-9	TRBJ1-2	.	CASSFAAVNYGYTF	TGTGCCAGCAGCTTTGCGGCGGTTAACTATGGCTACACCTTC
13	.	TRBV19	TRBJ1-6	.	CASSDTYGSPLHF	TGTGCCAGTAGCGACACGTACGGCTCACCCCTCCACTTT
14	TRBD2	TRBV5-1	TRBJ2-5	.	CASSLIAGEETQYF	TGCGCCAGCAGCTTAATAGCGGGGGAAGAGACCCAGTACTTC
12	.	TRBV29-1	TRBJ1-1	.	CSVMYGEGEAFF	TGCAGCGTGATGTACGGGGAGGGTGAAGCTTTCTTT
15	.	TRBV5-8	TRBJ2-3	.	CASSPLGATTDTQYF	TGTGCCAGCAGCCCCCTTGGGGCAACCACAGATACGCAGTATTTT
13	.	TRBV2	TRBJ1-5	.	CASSSRLNQPQHF	TGTGCCAGCAGTAGCAGGCTTAATCAGCCCCAGCATTTT
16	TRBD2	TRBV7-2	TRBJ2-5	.	CASSLVAGGPGETQYF	TGTGCCAGCAGCTTAGTAGCGGGGGGGCCAGGAGAGACCCAGTACTTC
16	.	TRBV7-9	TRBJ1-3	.	CASSLNQGRSGNTIYF	TGTGCCAGCAGCTTAAACCAGGGCCGCTCTGGAAACACCATATATTTT
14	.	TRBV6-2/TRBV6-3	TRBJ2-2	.	CASSPLGGYGELFF	TGTGCCAGCAGTCCATTGGGCGGGTACGGGGAGCTGTTTTTT
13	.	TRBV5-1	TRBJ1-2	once	CASSEGGNYGYTF	TGCGCCAGCAGCGAGGGAGGGAACTATGGCTACACCTTC
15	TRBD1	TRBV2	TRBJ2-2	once	CASSEAGQGIGELFF	TGTGCCAGCAGTGAAGCGGGACAGGGGATCGGGGAGCTGTTTTTT
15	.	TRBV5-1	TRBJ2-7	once	CASSSGGQRLYEQYF	TGCGCCAGCAGCTCCGGGGGACAGCGACTCTACGAGCAGTACTTC
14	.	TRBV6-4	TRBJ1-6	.	CASSDMPGRSPLHF	TGTGCCAGCAGTGATATGCCAGGGCGATCACCCCTCCACTTT
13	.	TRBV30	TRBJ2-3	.	CAFDGTGTDTQYF	TGTGCCTTTGACGGGACTGGCACAGATACGCAGTATTTT